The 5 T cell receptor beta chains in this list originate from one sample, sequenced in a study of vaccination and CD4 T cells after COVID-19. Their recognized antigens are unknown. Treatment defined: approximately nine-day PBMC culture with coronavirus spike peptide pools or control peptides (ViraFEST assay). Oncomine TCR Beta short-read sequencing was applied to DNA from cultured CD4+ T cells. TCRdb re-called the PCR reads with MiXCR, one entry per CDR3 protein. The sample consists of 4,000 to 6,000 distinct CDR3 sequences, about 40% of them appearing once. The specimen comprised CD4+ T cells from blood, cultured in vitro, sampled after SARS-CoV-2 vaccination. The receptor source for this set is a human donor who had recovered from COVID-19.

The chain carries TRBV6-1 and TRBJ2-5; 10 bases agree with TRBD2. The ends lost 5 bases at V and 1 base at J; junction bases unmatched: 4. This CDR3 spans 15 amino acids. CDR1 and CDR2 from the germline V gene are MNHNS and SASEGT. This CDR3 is CASSTEREGQETQYF. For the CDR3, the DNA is TGTGCCAGCAGTACCGAGCGGGAGGGCCAAGAGACCCAGTACTTC.

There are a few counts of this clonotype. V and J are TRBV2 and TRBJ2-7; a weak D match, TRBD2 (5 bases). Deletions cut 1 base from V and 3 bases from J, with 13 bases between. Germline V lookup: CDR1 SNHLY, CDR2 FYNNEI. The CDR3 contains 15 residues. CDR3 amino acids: CASSEEWASSYEQYF. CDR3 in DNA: TGTGCCAGCAGTGAAGAATGGGCTAGCAGCTACGAGCAGTACTTC.

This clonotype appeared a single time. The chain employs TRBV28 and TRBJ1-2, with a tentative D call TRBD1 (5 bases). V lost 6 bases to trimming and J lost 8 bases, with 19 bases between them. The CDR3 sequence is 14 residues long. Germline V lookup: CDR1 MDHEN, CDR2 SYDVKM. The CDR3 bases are TGTGCCAGCAGGTTCCCCCAGGGCGTAAAAGGCTACACCTTC. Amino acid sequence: CASRFPQGVKGYTF.

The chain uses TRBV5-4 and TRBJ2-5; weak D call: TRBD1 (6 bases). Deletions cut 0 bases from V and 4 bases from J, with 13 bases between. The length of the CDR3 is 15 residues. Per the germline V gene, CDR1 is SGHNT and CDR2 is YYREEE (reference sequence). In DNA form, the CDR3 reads TGTGCCAGCAGCTTGGAGATCTCCAGGGGAGAGACCCAGTACTTC. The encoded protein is CASSLEISRGETQYF.

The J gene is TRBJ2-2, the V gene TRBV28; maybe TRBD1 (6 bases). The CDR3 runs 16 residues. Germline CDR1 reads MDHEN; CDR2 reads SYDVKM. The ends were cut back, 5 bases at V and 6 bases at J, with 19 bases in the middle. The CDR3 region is CASSTPGHPKAGELFF. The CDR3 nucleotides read TGTGCCAGCAGTACCCCGGGACACCCGAAGGCCGGGGAGCTGTTTTTT.